The clone carrying this T cell receptor (beta chain) has at least ten counts. Its cognate antigen is unknown. TCRdb ran MiXCR on the 5' RACE reads and lists one entry per CDR3 protein. The data hold about 130,000 distinct CDR3 sequences, with roughly 15% observed a single time. The data belong to a study of CD8 T cells in ankylosing spondylitis. General study results and limits: Reports say disease-linked clones showed up significantly more in matched ankylosing spondylitis synovial fluid.

This CDR3 region has 15 residues. V was trimmed by 5 bases and J by 1 base, leaving 14 bases between them. The germline CDR1 and CDR2 sequences are SGHTA and FQGNSA. Sequenced sample: blood, either unsorted or a sorted T cell fraction (not recorded which). The origin of this receptor is a female donor with ankylosing spondylitis or in good health (not recorded which). The rearrangement links TRBV7-2 to TRBJ2-5; the D call may be TRBD1 or TRBD2 (5 bases each). The CDR3 bases are TGTGCCAGCAGCCGGCGTACGGGACCCCAAGAGACCCAGTACTTC. It encodes CASSRRTGPQETQYF.